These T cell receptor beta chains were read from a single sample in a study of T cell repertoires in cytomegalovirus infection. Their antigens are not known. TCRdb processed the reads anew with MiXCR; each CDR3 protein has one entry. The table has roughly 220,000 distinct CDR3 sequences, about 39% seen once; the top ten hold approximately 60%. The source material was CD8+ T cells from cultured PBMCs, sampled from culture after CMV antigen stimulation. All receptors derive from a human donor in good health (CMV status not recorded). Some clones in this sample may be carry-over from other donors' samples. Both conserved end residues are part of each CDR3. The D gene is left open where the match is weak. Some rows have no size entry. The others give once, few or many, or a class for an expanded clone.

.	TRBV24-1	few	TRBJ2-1	CATSDWGRTDNEQFF	TGTGCCACCAGTGATTGGGGGAGGACGGACAATGAGCAGTTCTTC
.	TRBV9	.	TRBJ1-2	CASSPHTF	TGTGCCAGCAGCCCCCATACCTTC
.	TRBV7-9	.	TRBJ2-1	CASSFAPTGIGYNEQFF	TGTGCCAGCAGCTTCGCTCCGACGGGGATAGGGTACAATGAGCAGTTCTTC
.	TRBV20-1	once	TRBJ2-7	CSAPSKGLNHEQYF	TGCAGTGCTCCCTCGAAGGGGCTAAACCACGAGCAGTACTTC
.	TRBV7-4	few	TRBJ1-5	CASSFSRGVRGSNQPQHF	TGTGCCAGCAGCTTCTCAAGGGGGGTCAGGGGTAGCAATCAGCCCCAGCATTTT
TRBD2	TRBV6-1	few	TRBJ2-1	CASRPSGRAGNEQFF	TGTGCCAGCAGGCCTAGCGGGAGGGCCGGGAATGAGCAGTTCTTC
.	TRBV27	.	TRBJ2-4	CASTSNVGNIQYF	TGTGCCAGCACCTCAAACGTGGGTAACATTCAGTACTTC
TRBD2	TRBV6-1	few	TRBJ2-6	CASSKTSGVRGANVLTF	TGTGCCAGCAGTAAGACTAGCGGGGTACGCGGGGCCAACGTCCTGACTTTC
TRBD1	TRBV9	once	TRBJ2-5	CASSAHWDSQETQYF	TGTGCCAGCAGCGCCCATTGGGACAGCCAAGAGACCCAGTACTTC
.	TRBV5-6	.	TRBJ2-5	CASSFGTLIETQYF	TGTGCCAGCAGCTTCGGGACTCTCATAGAGACCCAGTACTTC
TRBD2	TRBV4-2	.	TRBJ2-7	CASSQDGEGRDYEQYF	TGTGCCAGCAGCCAAGATGGGGAGGGCAGGGACTACGAGCAGTACTTC
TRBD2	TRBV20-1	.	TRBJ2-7	CSARRLAISYEQYF	TGCAGTGCTAGAAGACTAGCGATATCCTACGAGCAGTACTTC
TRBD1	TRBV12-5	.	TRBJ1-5	CASGSGTGENSNQPQHF	TGTGCTAGTGGTTCGGGGACAGGTGAAAACAGCAATCAGCCCCAGCATTTT
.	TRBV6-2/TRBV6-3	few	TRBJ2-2	CASSYNSNTGELFF	TGTGCCAGCAGTTACAACTCGAACACCGGGGAGCTGTTTTTT
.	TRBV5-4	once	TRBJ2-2	CASNPEDTGELFF	TGTGCCAGCAACCCCGAGGACACCGGGGAGCTGTTTTTT
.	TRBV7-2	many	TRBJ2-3	CASSLASDTQYF	TGTGCCAGCAGCTTAGCATCAGATACGCAGTATTTT
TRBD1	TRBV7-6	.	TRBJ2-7	CASSGSGTGKHEQYF	TGTGCCAGCAGTGGATCGGGGACAGGGAAACACGAGCAGTACTTC
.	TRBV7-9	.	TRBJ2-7	CASSETAGLDEQYF	TGTGCCAGCAGCGAGACGGCAGGGCTCGACGAGCAGTACTTC
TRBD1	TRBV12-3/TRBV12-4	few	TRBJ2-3	CASSLARDSEEDTQYF	TGTGCCAGCAGTTTAGCCCGGGACAGTGAGGAAGATACGCAGTATTTT
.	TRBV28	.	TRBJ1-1	CASSSFVLAGENTEAFF	TGTGCCAGCAGTTCCTTTGTCCTGGCAGGGGAGAACACTGAAGCTTTCTTT
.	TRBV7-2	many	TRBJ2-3	CASSLNAGRAPSTDTQYF	TGTGCCAGCAGCTTAAATGCCGGGAGAGCCCCTAGCACAGATACGCAGTATTTT
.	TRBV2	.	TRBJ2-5	CASYRVLQETQYF	TGTGCCAGTTACAGGGTCCTCCAAGAGACCCAGTACTTC
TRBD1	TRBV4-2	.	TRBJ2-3	CASSPNSRTGGWLDTQYF	TGTGCCAGCAGCCCAAATTCCCGGACAGGGGGCTGGTTAGATACGCAGTATTTT
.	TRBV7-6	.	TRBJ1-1	CASSLADGREAFF	TGTGCCAGCAGCTTAGCTGACGGCCGGGAAGCTTTCTTT
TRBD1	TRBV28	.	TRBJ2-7	CASSSTTGSYEQYF	TGTGCCAGCAGTTCGACGACAGGGAGCTACGAGCAGTACTTC
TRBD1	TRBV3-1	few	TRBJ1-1	CASSHTGDTEAFF	TGTGCCAGCAGCCATACAGGGGACACTGAAGCTTTCTTT
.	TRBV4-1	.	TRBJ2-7	CASSQGLSGGAYEQYF	TGTGCCAGCAGCCAAGGATTAAGCGGAGGGGCCTACGAGCAGTACTTC
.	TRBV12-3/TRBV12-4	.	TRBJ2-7	CASSLGVSSSYEQYF	TGTGCCAGCAGTTTAGGAGTCTCAAGCTCCTACGAGCAGTACTTC
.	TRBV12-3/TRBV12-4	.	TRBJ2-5	CASSPLFGEETQYF	TGTGCCAGCAGTCCGCTTTTTGGTGAAGAGACCCAGTACTTC
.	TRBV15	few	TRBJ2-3	CATHHGIGTDTQYF	TGTGCCACCCACCACGGGATTGGGACAGATACGCAGTATTTT
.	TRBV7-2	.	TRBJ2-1	CASSLELADNEQFF	TGTGCCAGCAGCTTAGAACTAGCTGACAATGAGCAGTTCTTC
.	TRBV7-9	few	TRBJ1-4	CASSPFVVNEKLFF	TGTGCCAGCAGCCCTTTTGTCGTCAATGAAAAACTGTTTTTT
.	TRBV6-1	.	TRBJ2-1	CASSEGGFVSLSSYNEQFF	TGTGCCAGCAGTGAGGGGGGTTTCGTTTCCTTAAGCTCCTACAATGAGCAGTTCTTC
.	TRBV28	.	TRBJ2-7	CASSFKARQVLSYEQYF	TGTGCCAGCAGTTTTAAAGCTCGACAGGTCCTCTCCTACGAGCAGTACTTC
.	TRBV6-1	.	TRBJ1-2	CASTGPYGYTF	TGTGCCAGCACGGGACCCTATGGCTACACCTTC
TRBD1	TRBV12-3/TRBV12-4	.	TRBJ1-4	CASSFMGTGTGKLFF	TGTGCCAGCAGTTTCATGGGGACAGGGACTGGAAAACTGTTTTTT
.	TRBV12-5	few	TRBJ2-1	CASGSGPYNEQFF	TGTGCTAGTGGTTCCGGACCCTACAATGAGCAGTTCTTC
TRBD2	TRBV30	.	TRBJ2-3	CAWSVLARTDTQYF	TGTGCCTGGAGTGTACTAGCGCGCACAGATACGCAGTATTTT
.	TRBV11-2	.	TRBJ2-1	CASSLALADRTFF	TGTGCCAGCAGCTTAGCGCTGGCGGACCGCACGTTCTTC
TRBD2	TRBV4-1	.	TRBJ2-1	CASSTISSGLYNEQFF	TGCGCCAGCAGCACAATCTCTAGCGGACTCTACAATGAGCAGTTCTTC
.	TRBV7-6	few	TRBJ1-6	CASSLDPSSPLNSPLHF	TGTGCCAGCAGCTTAGACCCGTCCTCCCCACTTAATTCACCCCTCCACTTT
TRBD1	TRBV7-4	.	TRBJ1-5	CASSLFGDSYSNQPQHF	TGTGCCAGCAGCTTATTCGGGGACAGCTATAGCAATCAGCCCCAGCATTTT